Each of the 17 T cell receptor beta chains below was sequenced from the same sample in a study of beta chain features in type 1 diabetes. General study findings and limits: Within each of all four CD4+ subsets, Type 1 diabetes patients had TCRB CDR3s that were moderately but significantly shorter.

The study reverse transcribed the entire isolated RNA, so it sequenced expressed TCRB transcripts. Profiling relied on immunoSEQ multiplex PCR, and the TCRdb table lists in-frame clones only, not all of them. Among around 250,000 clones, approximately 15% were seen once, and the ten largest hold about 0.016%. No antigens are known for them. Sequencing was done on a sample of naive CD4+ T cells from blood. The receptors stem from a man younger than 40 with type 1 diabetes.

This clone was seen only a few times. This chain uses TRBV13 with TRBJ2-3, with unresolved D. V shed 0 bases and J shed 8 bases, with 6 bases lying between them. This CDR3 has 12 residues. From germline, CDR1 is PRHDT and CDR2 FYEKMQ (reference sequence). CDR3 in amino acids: CASSLGQATQYF. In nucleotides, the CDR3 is TGTGCCAGCAGCTTAGGCCAGGCTACGCAGTATTTT.

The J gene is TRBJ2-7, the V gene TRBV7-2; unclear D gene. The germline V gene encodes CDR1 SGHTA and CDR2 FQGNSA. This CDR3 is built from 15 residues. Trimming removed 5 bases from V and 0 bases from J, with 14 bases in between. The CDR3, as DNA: TGTGCCAGCAGCCCGCCCACAGCCTTCTCCTACGAGCAGTACTTC. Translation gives CASSPPTAFSYEQYF.

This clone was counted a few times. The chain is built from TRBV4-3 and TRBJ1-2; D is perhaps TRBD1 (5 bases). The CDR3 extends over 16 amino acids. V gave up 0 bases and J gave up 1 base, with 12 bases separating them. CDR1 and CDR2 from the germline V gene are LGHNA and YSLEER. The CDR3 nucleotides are TGCGCCAGCAGCCAAGATAACGCAGGGATTAACTATGGCTACACCTTC. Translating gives CASSQDNAGINYGYTF.

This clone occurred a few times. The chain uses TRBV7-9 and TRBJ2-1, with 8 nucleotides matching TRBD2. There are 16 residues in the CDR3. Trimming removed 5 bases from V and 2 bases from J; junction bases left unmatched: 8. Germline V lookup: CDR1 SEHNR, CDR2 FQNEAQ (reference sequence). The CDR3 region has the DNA TGTGCCAGCAGCCCCCGGCAGCGGGAGCCCTACAATGAGCAGTTCTTC. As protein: CASSPRQREPYNEQFF.

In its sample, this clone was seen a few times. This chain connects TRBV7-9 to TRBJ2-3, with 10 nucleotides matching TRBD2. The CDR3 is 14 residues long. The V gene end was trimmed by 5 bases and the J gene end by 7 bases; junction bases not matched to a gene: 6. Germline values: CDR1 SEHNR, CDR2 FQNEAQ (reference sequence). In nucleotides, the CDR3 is TGTGCCAGCAGCAGGACTAGCGGAGTAAATACGCAGTATTTT. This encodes CASSRTSGVNTQYF.

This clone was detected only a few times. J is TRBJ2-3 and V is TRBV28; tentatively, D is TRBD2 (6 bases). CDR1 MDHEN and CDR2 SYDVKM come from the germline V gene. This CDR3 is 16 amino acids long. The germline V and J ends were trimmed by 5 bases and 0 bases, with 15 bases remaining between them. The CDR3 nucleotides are TGTGCCAGCAGTCCCGGGGGTAGCCCTAGCACAGATACGCAGTATTTT. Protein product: CASSPGGSPSTDTQYF.

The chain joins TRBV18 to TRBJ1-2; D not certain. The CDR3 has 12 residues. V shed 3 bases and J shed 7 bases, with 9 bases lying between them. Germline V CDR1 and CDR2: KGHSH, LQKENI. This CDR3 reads CASSPGEGGYTF. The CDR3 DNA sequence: TGTGCCAGCTCACCCGGGGAGGGTGGCTACACCTTC.

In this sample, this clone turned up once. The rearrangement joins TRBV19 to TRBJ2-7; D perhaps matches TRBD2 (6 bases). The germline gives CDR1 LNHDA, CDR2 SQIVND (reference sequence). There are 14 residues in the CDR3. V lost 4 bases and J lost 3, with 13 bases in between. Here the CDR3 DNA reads TGTGCCAGTAGTACTCGGGACTGGCGCTACGAGCAGTACTTC. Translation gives CASSTRDWRYEQYF. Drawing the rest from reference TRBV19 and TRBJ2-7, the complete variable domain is DGGITQSPKYLFRKEGQNVTLSCEQNLNHDAMYWYRQDPGQGLRLIYYSQIVNDFQKGDIAEGYSVSREKKESFPLTVTSAQKNPTAFYLCASSTRDWRYEQYFGPGTRLTVT.

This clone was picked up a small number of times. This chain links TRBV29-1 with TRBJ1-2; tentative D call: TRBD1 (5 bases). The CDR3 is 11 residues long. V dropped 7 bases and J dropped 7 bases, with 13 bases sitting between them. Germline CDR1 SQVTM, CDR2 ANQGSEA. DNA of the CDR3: TGCAGCGGATTTCAGGGTAGTGGCTACACCTTC. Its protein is CSGFQGSGYTF.

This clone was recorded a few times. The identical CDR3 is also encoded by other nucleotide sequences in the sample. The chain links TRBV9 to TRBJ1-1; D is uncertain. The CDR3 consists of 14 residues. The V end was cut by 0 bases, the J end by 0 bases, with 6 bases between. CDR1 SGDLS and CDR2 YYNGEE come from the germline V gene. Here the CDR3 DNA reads TGTGCCAGCAGCGTAGGAGGGATGAACACTGAAGCTTTCTTT. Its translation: CASSVGGMNTEAFF.

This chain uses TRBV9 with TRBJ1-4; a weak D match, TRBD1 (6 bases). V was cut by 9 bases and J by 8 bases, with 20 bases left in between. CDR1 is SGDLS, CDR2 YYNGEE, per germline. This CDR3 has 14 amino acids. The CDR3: CATSPGTNGEKLFF. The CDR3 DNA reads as TGTGCCACCTCACCCGGGACAAATGGCGAAAAACTGTTTTTT.

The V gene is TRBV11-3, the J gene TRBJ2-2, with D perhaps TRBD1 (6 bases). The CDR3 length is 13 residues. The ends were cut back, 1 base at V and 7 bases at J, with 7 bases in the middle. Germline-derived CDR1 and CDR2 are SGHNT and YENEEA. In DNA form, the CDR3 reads TGTGCCAGCAGCTTAGTAGGGGGCGGGGAGCTGTTTTTT. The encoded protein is CASSLVGGGELFF.

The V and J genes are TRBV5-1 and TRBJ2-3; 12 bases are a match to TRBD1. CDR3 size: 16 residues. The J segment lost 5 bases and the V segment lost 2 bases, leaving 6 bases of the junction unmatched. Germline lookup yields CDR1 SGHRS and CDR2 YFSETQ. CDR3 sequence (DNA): TGCGCCAGCAGCTTAAGTGGGACAGGGGGCAAAGATACGCAGTATTTT. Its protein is CASSLSGTGGKDTQYF.

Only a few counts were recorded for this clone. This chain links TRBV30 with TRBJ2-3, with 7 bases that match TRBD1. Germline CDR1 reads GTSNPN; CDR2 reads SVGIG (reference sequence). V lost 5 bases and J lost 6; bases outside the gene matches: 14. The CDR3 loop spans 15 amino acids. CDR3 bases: TGTGCCTGGGGTCCCGGGACAGTGAGTTTCGATACGCAGTATTTT. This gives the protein CAWGPGTVSFDTQYF.

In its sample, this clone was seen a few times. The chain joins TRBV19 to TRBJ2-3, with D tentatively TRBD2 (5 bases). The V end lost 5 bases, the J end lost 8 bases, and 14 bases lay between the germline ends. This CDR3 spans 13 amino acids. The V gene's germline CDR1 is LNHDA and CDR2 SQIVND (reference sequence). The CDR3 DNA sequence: TGTGCCAGTAGTGAAATGGGAGTGGGTACGCAGTATTTT. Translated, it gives CASSEMGVGTQYF. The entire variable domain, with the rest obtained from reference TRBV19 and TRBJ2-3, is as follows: DGGITQSPKYLFRKEGQNVTLSCEQNLNHDAMYWYRQDPGQGLRLIYYSQIVNDFQKGDIAEGYSVSREKKESFPLTVTSAQKNPTAFYLCASSEMGVGTQYFGPGTRLTVL.

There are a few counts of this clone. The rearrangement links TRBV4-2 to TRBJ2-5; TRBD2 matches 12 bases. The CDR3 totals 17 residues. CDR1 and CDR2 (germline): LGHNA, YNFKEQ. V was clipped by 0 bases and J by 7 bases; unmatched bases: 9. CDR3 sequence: CASSQDQASGRGGTQYF. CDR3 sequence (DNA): TGTGCCAGCAGCCAAGATCAAGCTAGCGGGAGGGGGGGGACCCAGTACTTC.

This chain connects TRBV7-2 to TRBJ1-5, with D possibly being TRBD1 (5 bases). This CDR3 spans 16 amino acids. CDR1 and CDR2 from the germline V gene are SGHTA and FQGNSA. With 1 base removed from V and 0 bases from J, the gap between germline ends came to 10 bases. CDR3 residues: CASSLVDIISNQPQHF. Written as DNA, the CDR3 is TGTGCCAGCAGCTTAGTGGACATAATTAGCAATCAGCCCCAGCATTTT. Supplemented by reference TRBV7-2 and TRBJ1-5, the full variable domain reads GAGVSQSPSNKVTEKGKDVELRCDPISGHTALYWYRQSLGQGLEFLIYFQGNSAPDKSGLPSDRFSAERTGGSVSTLTIQRTQQEDSAVYLCASSLVDIISNQPQHFGDGTRLSIL.